This TCR beta chain was retrieved from a study of identifying expanded T cells in peripheral blood (dated by TCRdb to about 2019). Some background on the complete study: Separate aliquots of the same genomic DNA pool were sequenced to produce technical replicates, and four replicates were compared in pairs. Broader findings and caveats from the paper: It was expected by the authors that biological variance in healthy repertoires might increase further over much longer intervals, such as months to years. Across all healthy-donor time intervals, the beta-binomial model significantly lowered both the number of clones called differentially abundant and the false-positive rate. The binomial model flagged about 1.3 differentially abundant clones between technical replicates but 15 to 17 over two weeks and approximately 18 over roughly 4 weeks. For all healthy donors, the variance in clone template counts between approximately two-week samples rose significantly as total template count increased.

No immune events such as infections were documented for the healthy donors during the collection period. Blood repertoires from healthy donors were used as a training cohort for calibrating time-dependent variance in a beta-binomial model of differential abundance of T-cell clones. There were about ten healthy donors in the training cohort, of whom 3 were female and 7 were male. An age range of roughly 29 to 65 years, with an average of 43 years, was recorded for the donors. Whole blood was collected from each healthy donor at three time points spaced 2 to 3 weeks apart and obtained from a commercial supplier. Genomic DNA was extracted from unsorted whole blood for immunosequencing. On this clone: There is no known antigen for this receptor. No base quality information exists; no much larger clone differs at one position.

The immunoSEQ Assay, which relies on bias-controlled multiplex PCR amplification of genomic DNA, was used to profile TCRbeta CDR3 regions. For the original study's pipeline: To quantify the absolute abundance of each unique TCRbeta CDR3 region, the sequences were collapsed and filtered. Differential abundance was assessed using a binomial (Fisher-equivalent) model and a beta-binomial model in which time-dependent variance fitted from healthy donors was added. Clones with fewer than 5 combined templates were removed, and a clone was called differentially abundant if the clone's Benjamini-Hochberg FDR was below 0.01. The form v = (b*log(k)+a)^2 was used to model beta-binomial variance as a function of total template count across the two samples. Entries here come from immuneACCESS through TCRdb and include only in-frame sequences with V and J called. Some clones fail to appear in such tables; in the studies checked, an unresolved V gene covers under half of the shortfall, and the cause of the remainder is unknown. Clone size and V and J calls were adopted from that table, with D and trimming inferred from the DNA. In all, the sample holds about 63,000 clones, and about 80% of those were seen once. Of the sample, approximately 19% is held by the ten largest clones.

Taken from cysteine to phenylalanine, the CDR3 has 15 residues. The only DNA kept is the CDR3, 45 bases in frame from the first base. According to the germline V gene, CDR1 reads SGHTS and CDR2 reads YDEGEE. Trimming costs V 5 bases and J 4 bases, and their ends lie 16 bases apart. Sequenced material: blood. The rearrangement joined TRBV5-8 to TRBJ2-1; TRBD2 is possibly the D segment (5 matching bases). The sequence came from a person aged 18 to 75 in good health. The nucleotide sequence is TGTGCCAGCAGTAGTTACACTAGTACATACAATGAGCAGTTCTTC. This yields the protein CASSSYTSTYNEQFF.